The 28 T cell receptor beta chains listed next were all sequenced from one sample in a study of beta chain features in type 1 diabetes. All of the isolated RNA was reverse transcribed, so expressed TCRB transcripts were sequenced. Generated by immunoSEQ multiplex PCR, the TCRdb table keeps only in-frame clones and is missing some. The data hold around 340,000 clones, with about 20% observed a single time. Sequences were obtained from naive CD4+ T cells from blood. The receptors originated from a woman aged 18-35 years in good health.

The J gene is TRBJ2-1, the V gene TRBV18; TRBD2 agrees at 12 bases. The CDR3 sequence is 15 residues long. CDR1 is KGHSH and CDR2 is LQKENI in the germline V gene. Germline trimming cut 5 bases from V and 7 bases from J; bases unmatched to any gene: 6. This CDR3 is CASSRLAGVDNEQFF. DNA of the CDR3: TGTGCCAGCTCAAGACTAGCGGGAGTGGATAATGAGCAGTTCTTC.

CDR3 DNA sequence: TGTGCCAGCAGCTACAAGTACGGGAGCTCTGGAAACACCATATATTTT. Protein: CASSYKYGSSGNTIYF. V usage is TRBV6-5 and J usage is TRBJ1-3; no firm D call. There are 16 residues in the CDR3. The germline V gene has CDR1 MNHEY and CDR2 SVGAGI. Trimming shortened V by 6 bases and J by 0 bases, and 15 bases separated the two germline ends.

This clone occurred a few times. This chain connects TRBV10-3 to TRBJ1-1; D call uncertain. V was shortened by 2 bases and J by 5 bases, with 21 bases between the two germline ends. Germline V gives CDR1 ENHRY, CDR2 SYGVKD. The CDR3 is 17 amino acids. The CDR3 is CAISEPLGRLGRTEAFF. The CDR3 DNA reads TGTGCCATCAGTGAGCCCCTGGGGAGGCTGGGGAGGACTGAAGCTTTCTTT.

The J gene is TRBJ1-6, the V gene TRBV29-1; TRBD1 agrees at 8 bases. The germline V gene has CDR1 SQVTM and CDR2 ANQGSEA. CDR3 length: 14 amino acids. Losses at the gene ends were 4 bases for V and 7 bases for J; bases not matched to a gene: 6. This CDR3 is CSVAGQGPNSPLHF. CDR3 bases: TGCAGCGTTGCAGGACAGGGCCCGAATTCACCCCTCCACTTT.

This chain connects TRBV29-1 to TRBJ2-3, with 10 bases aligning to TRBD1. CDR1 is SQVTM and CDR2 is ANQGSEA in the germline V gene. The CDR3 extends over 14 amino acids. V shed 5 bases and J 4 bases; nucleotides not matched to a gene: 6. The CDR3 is CSVRLGQGADTQYF. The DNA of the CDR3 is TGCAGCGTTAGACTAGGACAGGGGGCAGATACGCAGTATTTT.

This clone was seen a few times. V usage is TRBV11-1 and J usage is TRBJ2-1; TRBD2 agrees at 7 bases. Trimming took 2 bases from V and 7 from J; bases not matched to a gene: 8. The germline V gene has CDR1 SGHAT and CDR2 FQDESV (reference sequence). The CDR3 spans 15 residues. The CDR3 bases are TGTGCCAGCAGCTTAACGAGCGGGACCGGGAATGAGCAGTTCTTC. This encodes CASSLTSGTGNEQFF.

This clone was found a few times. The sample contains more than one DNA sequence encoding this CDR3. CDR3 in DNA: TGTGCCAGCAGCTTAGGACAGGAGTACGAGCAGTACTTC. This gives the protein CASSLGQEYEQYF. The rearrangement links TRBV11-3 to TRBJ2-7; tentative D call: TRBD1 (6 bases). Per the germline V gene, CDR1 is SGHNT and CDR2 is YENEEA. The ends were cut back, 1 base at V and 4 bases at J, with 8 bases in the middle. The CDR3 sequence is 13 residues long.

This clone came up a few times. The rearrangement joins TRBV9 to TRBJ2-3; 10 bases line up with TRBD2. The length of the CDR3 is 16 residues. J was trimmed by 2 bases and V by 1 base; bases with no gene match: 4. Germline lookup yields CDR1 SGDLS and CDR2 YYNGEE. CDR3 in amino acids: CASSVTSGTSTDTQYF. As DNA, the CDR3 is TGTGCCAGCAGCGTAACTAGCGGGACCTCCACAGATACGCAGTATTTT. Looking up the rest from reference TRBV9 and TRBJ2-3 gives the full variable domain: DSGVTQTPKHLITATGQRVTLRCSPRSGDLSVYWYQQSLDQGLQFLIQYYNGEERAKGNILERFSAQQFPDLHSELNLSSLELGDSALYFCASSVTSGTSTDTQYFGPGTRLTVL.

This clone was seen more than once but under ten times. CDR3 protein: CASLGQGIYNEQFF. The CDR3 DNA reads TGTGCCAGCCTGGGACAGGGGATCTACAATGAGCAGTTCTTC. The chain links TRBV5-6 to TRBJ2-1; 10 bases are a match to TRBD1. V lost 7 bases to trimming and J lost 3 bases; unmatched junction nucleotides: 4. There are 14 residues in the CDR3. Germline V gene lookup returns CDR1 SGHDT and CDR2 YYEEEE.

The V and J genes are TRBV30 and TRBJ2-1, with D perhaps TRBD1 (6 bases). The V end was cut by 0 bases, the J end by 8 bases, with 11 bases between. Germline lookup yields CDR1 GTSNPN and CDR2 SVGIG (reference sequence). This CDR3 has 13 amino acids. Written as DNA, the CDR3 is TGTGCCTGGAGTGTTAGAGGGGGTCATGAGCAGTTCTTC. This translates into CAWSVRGGHEQFF.

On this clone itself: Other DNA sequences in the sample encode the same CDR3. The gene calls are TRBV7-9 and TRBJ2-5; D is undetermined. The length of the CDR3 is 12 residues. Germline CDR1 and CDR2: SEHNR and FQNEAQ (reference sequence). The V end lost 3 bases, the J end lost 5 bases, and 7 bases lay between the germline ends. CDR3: CASSFAGETQYF. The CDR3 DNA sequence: TGTGCCAGCAGCTTTGCCGGGGAGACCCAGTACTTC.

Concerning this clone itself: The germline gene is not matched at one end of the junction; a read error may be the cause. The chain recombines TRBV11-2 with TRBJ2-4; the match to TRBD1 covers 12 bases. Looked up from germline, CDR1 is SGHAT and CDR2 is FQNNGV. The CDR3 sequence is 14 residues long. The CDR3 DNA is TGTGCCAGCAGCTCCCGGGACAGGGGGCGAATGGGGCACTTC. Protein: CASSSRDRGRMGHF.

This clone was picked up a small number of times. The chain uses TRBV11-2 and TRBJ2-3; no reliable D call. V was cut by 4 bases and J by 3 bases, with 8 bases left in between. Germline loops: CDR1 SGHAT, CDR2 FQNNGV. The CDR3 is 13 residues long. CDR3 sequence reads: CASSSAGTDTQYF. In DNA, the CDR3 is TGTGCCAGCAGCTCCGCCGGGACAGATACGCAGTATTTT.

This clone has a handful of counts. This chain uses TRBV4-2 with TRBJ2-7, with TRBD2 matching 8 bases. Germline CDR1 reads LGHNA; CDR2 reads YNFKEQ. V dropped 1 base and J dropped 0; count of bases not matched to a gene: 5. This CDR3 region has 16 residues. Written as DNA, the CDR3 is TGTGCCAGCAGCCAAGCCTTTGCGGGAGGCTCCTACGAGCAGTACTTC. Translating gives CASSQAFAGGSYEQYF.

In DNA, the CDR3 is TGTGCCAGCAGCTCAGTAGCGGGAGCGAGCTCCTACAATGAGCAGTTCTTC. Encoded protein: CASSSVAGASSYNEQFF. The chain combines TRBV9 with TRBJ2-1, with 9 bases fitting TRBD2. CDR3 length equals 17 residues. Germline-derived CDR1 and CDR2 are SGDLS and YYNGEE. The trim removed 4 bases at V and 0 bases at J, leaving 8 bases unmatched.

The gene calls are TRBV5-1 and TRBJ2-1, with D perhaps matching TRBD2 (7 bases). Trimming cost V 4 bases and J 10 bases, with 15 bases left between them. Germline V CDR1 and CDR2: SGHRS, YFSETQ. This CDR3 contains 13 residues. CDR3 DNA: TGCGCCAGCAGCGCGCGGGGGCGGATAGAGCAGTTCTTC. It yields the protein CASSARGRIEQFF.

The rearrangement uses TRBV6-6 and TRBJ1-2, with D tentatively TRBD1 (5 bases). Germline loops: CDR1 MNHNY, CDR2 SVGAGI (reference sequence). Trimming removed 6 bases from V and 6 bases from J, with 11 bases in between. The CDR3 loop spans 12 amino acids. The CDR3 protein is CASSPGGNGYTF. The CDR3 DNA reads TGTGCCAGCAGCCCCGGGGGGAATGGCTACACCTTC.

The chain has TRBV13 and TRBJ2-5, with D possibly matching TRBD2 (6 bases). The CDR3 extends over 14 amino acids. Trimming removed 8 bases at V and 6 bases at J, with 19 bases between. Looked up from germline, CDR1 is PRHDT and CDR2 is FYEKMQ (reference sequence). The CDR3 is CASFNRGMTQTQYF. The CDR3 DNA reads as TGTGCCAGCTTCAATCGGGGGATGACCCAGACCCAGTACTTC.

As DNA, the CDR3 is TGTGCCTTCTCTACAGGGGGCAAAGGGAACACTGAAGCTTTCTTT. Its translation: CAFSTGGKGNTEAFF. This rearrangement joins TRBV30 to TRBJ1-1, with 9 bases fitting TRBD1. Germline trimming cut 7 bases from V and 1 base from J; bases unmatched to any gene: 10. Germline V gives CDR1 GTSNPN, CDR2 SVGIG (reference sequence). The CDR3 contains 15 residues.

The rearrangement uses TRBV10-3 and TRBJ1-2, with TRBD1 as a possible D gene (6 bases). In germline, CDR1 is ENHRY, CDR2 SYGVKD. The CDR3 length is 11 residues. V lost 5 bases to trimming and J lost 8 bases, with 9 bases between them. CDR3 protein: CAISYRDGYTF. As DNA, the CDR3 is TGTGCCATCAGTTACAGGGACGGCTACACCTTC.

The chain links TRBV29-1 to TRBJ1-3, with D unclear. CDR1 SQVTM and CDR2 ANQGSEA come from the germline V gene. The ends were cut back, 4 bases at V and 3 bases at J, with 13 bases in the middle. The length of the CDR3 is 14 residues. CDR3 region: CSVGGPGYGNTIYF. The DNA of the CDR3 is TGCAGCGTTGGAGGCCCTGGGTATGGAAACACCATATATTTT.

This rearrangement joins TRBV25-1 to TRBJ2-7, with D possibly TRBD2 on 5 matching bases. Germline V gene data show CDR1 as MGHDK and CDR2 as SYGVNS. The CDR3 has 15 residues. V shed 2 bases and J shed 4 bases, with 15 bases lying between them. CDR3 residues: CASSERWGVQYEQYF. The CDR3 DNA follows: TGTGCCAGCAGTGAAAGGTGGGGAGTCCAATACGAGCAGTACTTC.

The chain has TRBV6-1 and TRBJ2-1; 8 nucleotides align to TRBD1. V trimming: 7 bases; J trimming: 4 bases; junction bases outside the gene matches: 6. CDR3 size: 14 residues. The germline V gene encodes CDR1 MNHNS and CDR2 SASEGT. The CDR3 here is CASKTGEAYNEQFF. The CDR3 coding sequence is TGTGCCAGCAAGACAGGGGAAGCATACAATGAGCAGTTCTTC.

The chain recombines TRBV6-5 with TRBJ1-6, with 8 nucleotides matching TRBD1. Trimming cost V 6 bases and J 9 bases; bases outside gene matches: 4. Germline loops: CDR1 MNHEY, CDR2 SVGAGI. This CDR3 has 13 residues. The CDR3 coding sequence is TGTGCCAGCAGCCGGACAGGGCTTTCACCCCTCCACTTT. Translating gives CASSRTGLSPLHF.

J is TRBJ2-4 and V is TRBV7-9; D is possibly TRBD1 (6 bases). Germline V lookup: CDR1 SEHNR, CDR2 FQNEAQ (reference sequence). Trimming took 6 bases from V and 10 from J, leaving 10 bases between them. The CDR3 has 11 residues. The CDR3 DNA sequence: TGTGCCAGCAGTCGACAGGAGATTCAGTACTTC. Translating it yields CASSRQEIQYF.

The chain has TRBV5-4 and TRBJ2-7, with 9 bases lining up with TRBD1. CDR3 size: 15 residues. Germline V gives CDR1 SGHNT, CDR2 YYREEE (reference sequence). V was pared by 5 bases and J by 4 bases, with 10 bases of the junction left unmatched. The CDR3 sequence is CASSTPGQGIYEQYF. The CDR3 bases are TGTGCCAGCAGTACCCCGGGACAGGGAATATACGAGCAGTACTTC. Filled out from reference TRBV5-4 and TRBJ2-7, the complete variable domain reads ETGVTQSPTHLIKTRGQQVTLRCSSQSGHNTVSWYQQALGQGPQFIFQYYREEENGRGNFPPRFSGLQFPNYSSELNVNALELDDSALYLCASSTPGQGIYEQYFGPGTRLTVT.

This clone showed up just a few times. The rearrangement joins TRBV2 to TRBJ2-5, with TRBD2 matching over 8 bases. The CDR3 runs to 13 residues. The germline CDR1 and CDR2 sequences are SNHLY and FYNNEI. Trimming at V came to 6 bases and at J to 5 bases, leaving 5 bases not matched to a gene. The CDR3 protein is CASRDSGGETQYF. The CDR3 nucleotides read TGTGCCAGCAGAGACTCGGGGGGGGAGACCCAGTACTTC.

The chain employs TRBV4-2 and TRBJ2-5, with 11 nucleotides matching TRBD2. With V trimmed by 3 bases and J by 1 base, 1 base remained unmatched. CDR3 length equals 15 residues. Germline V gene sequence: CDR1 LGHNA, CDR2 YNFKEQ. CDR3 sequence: CASSQGLAVQETQYF. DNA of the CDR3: TGTGCCAGCAGCCAGGGACTAGCGGTCCAAGAGACCCAGTACTTC.